A single sample is the source of the 16 T cell receptor beta chains below, sequenced in a study of T cells in Graves' hyperthyroidism and ophthalmopathy. RNA transcripts provided the source from which TCR beta CDR3 regions were amplified. In the first-round RT-PCR of the TCR CDR3, the HTBI primer set was used. TCRdb analysed the multiplex PCR reads with MiXCR anew, one entry per CDR3 protein. The table records 250,000 to 300,000 distinct CDR3 sequences, 15% to 20% of them present only once. The sample comprised blood. The receptors come from a woman aged 60 to 75 with Graves' ophthalmopathy.

This clonotype occurred many times. J is TRBJ1-2 and V is TRBV24-1; D is ambiguous. There are 17 residues in the CDR3. V lost 2 bases and J 2 bases, leaving 17 bases between the germline ends. Germline V gene sequence: CDR1 KGHDR, CDR2 SFDVKD. CDR3 in amino acids: CATSDSHPSPGNYGYTF. Here the CDR3 DNA reads TGTGCCACCAGTGATTCTCACCCCTCACCTGGAAACTATGGCTACACCTTC.

In its sample, this clonotype was seen a few times. J is TRBJ1-1 and V is TRBV27; the match to TRBD1 covers 9 bases. Trimming cost V 4 bases and J 11 bases; bases outside gene matches: 8. Germline V gives CDR1 MNHEY, CDR2 SMNVEV (reference sequence). The CDR3 covers 13 residues. The CDR3 bases are TGTGCCAGCAGTTCCCGGGACAGGGCTCTGGCTTTCTTT. Translated, it gives CASSSRDRALAFF.

The CDR3 coding sequence is TGCGCCAGCAGCTTGACGGACAGGTCCGGGGAGCTGTTTTTT. Amino acids: CASSLTDRSGELFF. The chain is built from TRBV5-1 and TRBJ2-2, with 7 bases lining up with TRBD1. This CDR3 contains 14 residues. Losses at the gene ends were 1 base for V and 6 bases for J; bases not matched to a gene: 3. The V gene's germline CDR1 is SGHRS and CDR2 YFSETQ.

The rearrangement uses TRBV5-6 and TRBJ2-3; 8 bases agree with TRBD1. The CDR3 spans 14 residues. V lost 4 bases, J lost 6 bases, and 7 bases stayed unmatched. Germline CDR1 is SGHDT and CDR2 is YYEEEE. The CDR3 protein is CASSRGQGYDTQYF. The CDR3 DNA sequence: TGTGCCAGCAGCCGCGGACAGGGTTATGATACGCAGTATTTT. The full variable domain, rest sourced from reference TRBV5-6 and TRBJ2-3, is DAGVTQSPTHLIKTRGQQVTLRCSPKSGHDTVSWYQQALGQGPQFIFQYYEEEERQRGNFPDRFSGHQFPNYSSELNVNALLLGDSALYLCASSRGQGYDTQYFGPGTRLTVL.

This clonotype was observed at least ten times. CDR3 sequence: CASSLSPGQETQYF. CDR3 coding DNA: TGTGCCAGCAGCTTATCCCCTGGACAAGAGACCCAGTACTTC. The V call is TRBV7-2, the J call TRBJ2-5; D is ambiguous. Per germline, CDR1 SGHTA and CDR2 FQGNSA. The length of the CDR3 is 14 residues. V gave up 2 bases and J gave up 2 bases, with 9 bases separating them.

This clonotype was seen only a few times. Possible read error: a much larger clone is one base away. This chain uses TRBV6-2 or TRBV6-3 with TRBJ2-7, with 8 bases lining up with TRBD2. The CDR3 has 14 amino acids. J was trimmed by 0 bases and V by 7 bases; bases with no gene match: 5. Germline V gene data show CDR1 as MNHEY and CDR2 as SVGEGT. CDR3 amino acids: CASKLGLGSYEQYF. For the CDR3, the DNA is TGTGCCAGCAAGCTGGGACTAGGCTCCTACGAGCAGTACTTC.

This clonotype was found many times. The rearrangement uses TRBV27 and TRBJ2-7; the D call may be TRBD1 or TRBD2 (7 bases each). Deletions cut 8 bases from V and 1 base from J, with 27 bases between. CDR1 and CDR2 from the germline V gene are MNHEY and SMNVEV (reference sequence). The CDR3 has 18 residues. The CDR3 loop reads CASQPMATGRVGSYEQYF. The CDR3 DNA sequence: TGTGCCAGCCAACCGATGGCGACAGGGAGGGTTGGGTCCTACGAGCAGTACTTC.

V and J are TRBV5-1 and TRBJ2-1; D is possibly TRBD2 (6 bases). The CDR3 covers 17 residues. The germline gives CDR1 SGHRS, CDR2 YFSETQ. V gave up 1 base and J gave up 4 bases, with 18 bases separating them. CDR3 sequence: CASSLWREPGSYNEQFF. The CDR3 DNA sequence: TGCGCCAGCAGCTTGTGGAGGGAGCCCGGGAGTTACAATGAGCAGTTCTTC.

This clonotype was seen a few times. The rearrangement joins TRBV3-1 to TRBJ2-7, with 9 positions matching TRBD1. CDR1 and CDR2 (germline): LGHDT, YNNKEL (reference sequence). The CDR3 covers 15 residues. V was pared by 3 bases and J by 0 bases, with 3 bases of the junction left unmatched. DNA of the CDR3: TGTGCCAGCAGCCATACAGGGGGCCGCTCCTACGAGCAGTACTTC. Amino acid sequence: CASSHTGGRSYEQYF.

DNA of the CDR3: TGCAGCGGATTGAACACCGGGGAGCTGTTTTTT. Protein: CSGLNTGELFF. The chain carries TRBV29-1 and TRBJ2-2; D ambiguous. The CDR3 consists of 11 residues. CDR1 and CDR2 (germline): SQVTM, ANQGSEA. V was pared by 7 bases and J by 1 base, with 4 bases between.

DNA of the CDR3: TGTGCCAGTAGTATGTACCGGAACAATCAGCCCCAGCATTTT. This encodes CASSMYRNNQPQHF. The chain has TRBV19 and TRBJ1-5, with D uncertain. V lost 3 bases to trimming and J lost 3 bases, with 9 bases between them. CDR1 and CDR2 (germline): LNHDA, SQIVND (reference sequence). CDR3 length: 14 residues.

Worth noting for this clonotype: It may be a read error: a sequence one base away is much more abundant. V is TRBV2 and J is TRBJ2-3; D remains unclear. The CDR3 runs to 16 residues. Germline CDR1 SNHLY, CDR2 FYNNEI. Here the CDR3 reads CVSSVDRPPGTDTQYF. Written as DNA, the CDR3 is TGTGTCAGCAGTGTGGACCGGCCACCCGGCACAGATACGCAGTATTTT.

This clonotype has more than one count but fewer than ten. The chain couples TRBV27 to TRBJ2-7; D uncertain. Trimming took 6 bases from V and 3 from J, leaving 18 bases between them. Germline V gene lookup returns CDR1 MNHEY and CDR2 SMNVEV (reference sequence). The CDR3 spans 15 residues. For the CDR3, the DNA is TGTGCCAGCAGCCGCGCGAGCTGGTCCTACTACGAGCAGTACTTC. Translated, it gives CASSRASWSYYEQYF.

This clonotype has ten or more counts. V is TRBV2 and J is TRBJ2-7, with D possibly TRBD2 on 5 matching bases. The germline V and J ends were trimmed by 2 bases and 5 bases, with 10 bases remaining between them. CDR3 length: 13 residues. Germline CDR1 SNHLY, CDR2 FYNNEI. In nucleotides, the CDR3 is TGTGCCAGCAGTGAAATGGACGGGAACGAGCAGTACTTC. Protein product: CASSEMDGNEQYF.

This clonotype has ten or more counts. One end of the junction does not line up with germline, which may come from a read error. V usage is TRBV7-9 and J usage is TRBJ1-1, with 7 nucleotides matching TRBD1. The germline gives CDR1 SEHNR, CDR2 FQNEAQ (reference sequence). The CDR3 sequence is 13 residues long. CDR3 amino acids: CASCVTGNAEAFF. The DNA for the CDR3 is TGTGCCAGCTGCGTGACAGGGAACGCTGAAGCTTTCTTT.

The sample holds a few counts of this clonotype. The chain is built from TRBV7-9 and TRBJ2-2; tentatively, D is TRBD2 (5 bases). This CDR3 is 17 amino acids long. V was pared by 1 base and J by 7 bases, with 19 bases between. Per germline, CDR1 SEHNR and CDR2 FQNEAQ (reference sequence). CDR3 region: CASSLGYLPEGIGELFF. The CDR3 DNA sequence: TGTGCCAGCAGCTTAGGATATCTCCCAGAGGGAATCGGGGAGCTGTTTTTT.